This is a list of T cell receptor beta chains from one sample in a study of shared clonotypes between healthy human individuals. The method was immunoSEQ multiplex PCR; TCRdb's version includes in-frame clones alone and lacks a portion of them. This table holds 2 million or so clones, 90% to 95% found once. Sequenced: naive CD4+ T cells sorted from blood. All receptors come from a young man in good health. The CDR3 runs from the conserved cysteine through the conserved F or W. The order of the fields is clone size, V gene, D gene, J gene, CDR3 length, CDR3 DNA, CDR3 protein. The D gene is left open where the match is weak. Size values are once, few and many counts, or a class for expanded clones, and some rows have none.

>.|TRBV5-1|TRBD2|TRBJ2-1|15
TGCGCCAGCCGCACCGGGACTAGCGGAAACAATGAGCAGTTCTTC
CASRTGTSGNNEQFF
>.|TRBV6-6|.|TRBJ1-5|14
TGTGCCAGCAGTTACTCGACAGGACATCAGCCCCAGCATTTT
CASSYSTGHQPQHF
>few|TRBV18|TRBD2|TRBJ2-3|17
TGTGCCAGCTCACCGGGGACTAGCGGGAGCGGCACAGATACGCAGTATTTT
CASSPGTSGSGTDTQYF
>once|TRBV30|.|TRBJ1-1|10
TGTGCCGCTTGGGCAGGGCGAACTTTCTTT
CAAWAGRTFF
>.|TRBV18|TRBD1|TRBJ2-7|15
TGTGCCAGCTCAAAGCGGGACAGGGCTTCCTACGAGCAGTACTTC
CASSKRDRASYEQYF
>.|TRBV9|.|TRBJ2-2|16
TGTGCCAGCAGCGTAGGCCTTAGCTCGAACACCGGGGAGCTGTTTTTT
CASSVGLSSNTGELFF
>.|TRBV5-1|.|TRBJ1-1|13
TGCGCCAGCAGCTCGGTCCCGAACACTGAAGCTTTCTTT
CASSSVPNTEAFF
>.|TRBV7-9|.|TRBJ1-4|16
TGTGCCAGCAGCTCCTATCTAGGGGGACCTAATGAAAAACTGTTTTTT
CASSSYLGGPNEKLFF
>.|TRBV4-1|TRBD2|TRBJ2-7|15
TGCGCCAGCAGCACCGGGACTAGCGGAGCCTACGAGCAGTACTTC
CASSTGTSGAYEQYF
>.|TRBV30|.|TRBJ2-3|12
TGTGCCCGGGGGTTCGACGGGGATACGCAGTATTTT
CARGFDGDTQYF
>.|TRBV6-6|TRBD2|TRBJ2-7|14
TGTGCCAGCAGTTACGGCCGGGGGGGTCGCGAGCAGTACTTC
CASSYGRGGREQYF
>.|TRBV20-1|.|TRBJ1-3|11
TGCAGTGCTAAAAGGGAAGACACCATATATTTT
CSAKREDTIYF
>.|TRBV28|.|TRBJ1-5|16
TGTGCCAGCATTGTAGGGGTGGCTTATAGCAATCAGCCCCAGCATTTT
CASIVGVAYSNQPQHF
>.|TRBV6-1|TRBD2|TRBJ2-7|14
TGTGCCAGCACCAGAACCGGGACTAGCTATGAGCAGTACTTC
CASTRTGTSYEQYF
>once|TRBV19|.|TRBJ2-3|14
TGTGCCAGTAGTTCTGGGCCGGACGGAGGTACGCAGTATTTT
CASSSGPDGGTQYF
>.|TRBV6-5|.|TRBJ2-7|14
TGTGCCAGCAGGCCTTATAGGGGTCCCTACGAGCAGTACTTC
CASRPYRGPYEQYF
>.|TRBV25-1|.|TRBJ2-1|15
TGTGCCAGCAGTGAGACTACTACTCTCTACAATGAGCAGTTCTTC
CASSETTTLYNEQFF
>.|TRBV7-9|.|TRBJ1-3|18
TGTGCCAGCAGCTTAGCGTTTTACCAGTCAGAGGATGGAAACACCATATATTTT
CASSLAFYQSEDGNTIYF